Listed here are 10 T cell receptor beta chains from one sample, sequenced in a study of blood T cells in healthy people across ages. Through a sample-barcoded 5' primer and a J-beta primer mix, a second PCR was run for roughly 6 to 11 cycles. Via MiXCR, TCRdb re-called the 5' RACE reads, giving one row per CDR3 protein. The sample yields approximately 360,000 distinct CDR3 sequences, 45% to 60% seen once. Sequencing input: blood. These receptors came from a man in his fifties or sixties in good health.

V is TRBV7-3 and J is TRBJ2-3; D possibly corresponds to TRBD1 (5 bases). The CDR3 is 14 amino acids. Trimming pared 3 bases from V and 5 bases from J, leaving 12 bases between. CDR1 is SGHTA and CDR2 is FQGTGA in the germline V gene. The CDR3 DNA reads TGTGCCAGCAGCTTGACGACAGTCGGAGATACGCAGTATTTT. Residues: CASSLTTVGDTQYF.

This clonotype was detected only a few times. The chain uses TRBV12-3 or TRBV12-4 and TRBJ2-5, with TRBD1 as a possible D gene (6 bases). V was shortened by 3 bases and J by 4 bases, with 12 bases between the two germline ends. The CDR3 runs 14 residues. The CDR3 sequence is CASSFTGSRETQYF. CDR3 in DNA: TGTGCCAGCAGTTTTACAGGGTCGAGAGAGACCCAGTACTTC.

The chain combines TRBV6-1 with TRBJ2-7, with a possible D match to TRBD1 (6 bases). CDR3 length equals 13 residues. The germline CDR1 and CDR2 sequences are MNHNS and SASEGT. Trimming took off 5 bases at V and 4 bases at J, with 12 bases between the two ends. The CDR3 coding sequence is TGTGCCAGCAGTTCGCAGGGGATGTACGAGCAGTACTTC. Its translation is CASSSQGMYEQYF.

This rearrangement joins TRBV6-2 or TRBV6-3 to TRBJ1-1, with D perhaps matching TRBD1 (5 bases). The CDR3 has 14 residues. V dropped 2 bases and J dropped 1 base, with 8 bases sitting between them. CDR1 and CDR2 from the germline V gene are MNHEY and SVGEGT. CDR3 DNA sequence: TGTGCCAGCAGTTACATGCAGGGGAACACTGAAGCTTTCTTT. Protein sequence: CASSYMQGNTEAFF.

This clonotype showed up just a few times. This rearrangement joins TRBV12-3 or TRBV12-4 to TRBJ1-6; 8 bases fit TRBD1. CDR3 size: 16 residues. V dropped 3 bases and J dropped 6; count of bases not matched to a gene: 7. The CDR3 DNA reads as TGTGCCAGCAGTTTCACCTCAGGGGGCAGTAATTCACCCCTCCACTTT. Encoded protein: CASSFTSGGSNSPLHF.

The V gene is TRBV7-2, the J gene TRBJ2-6; no clear D. Germline V gene sequence: CDR1 SGHTA, CDR2 FQGNSA. Trimming removed 0 bases from V and 1 base from J, with 10 bases in between. This CDR3 spans 17 amino acids. Here the CDR3 reads CASSLAGRGSGANVLTF. The CDR3 nucleotides read TGTGCCAGCAGCTTAGCGGGTAGAGGATCTGGGGCCAACGTCCTGACTTTC.

The chain is built from TRBV15 and TRBJ2-5; a possible D gene is TRBD2 (6 bases). The CDR3 runs 14 residues. Germline lookup yields CDR1 LNHNV and CDR2 YYDKDF (reference sequence). With 5 bases removed from V and 2 bases from J, the gap between germline ends came to 12 bases. In DNA, the CDR3 is TGTGCCACCAGCGGAGGGACGGCGCAAGAGACCCAGTACTTC. Residues: CATSGGTAQETQYF. The variable domain in full, completed from reference TRBV15 and TRBJ2-5, reads DAMVIQNPRYQVTQFGKPVTLSCSQTLNHNVMYWYQQKSSQAPKLLFHYYDKDFNNEADTPDNFQSRRPNTSFCFLDIRSPGLGDTAMYLCATSGGTAQETQYFGPGTRLLVL.

Details on this clonotype: Germline is not matched at one junction end, which may reflect a read error. The rearrangement links TRBV4-2 to TRBJ2-3; 11 bases match TRBD2. CDR1 and CDR2 from the germline V gene are LGHNA and YNFKEQ. The CDR3 covers 18 residues. This chain's CDR3 is CARSQEGRLAGTTDTQYF. The CDR3 nucleotides are TGTGCCCGCAGCCAAGAAGGGCGACTAGCGGGAACCACAGATACGCAGTATTTT.

The V call is TRBV20-1, the J call TRBJ1-1, with TRBD1 matching 11 bases. The CDR3 runs 13 residues. Germline V gives CDR1 DFQATT, CDR2 SNEGSKA (reference sequence). Germline trimming cut 6 bases from V and 9 bases from J; bases unmatched to any gene: 9. DNA of the CDR3: TGCAGTGCCCCCATAGGGACAGGGGGAAAAGCTTTCTTT. Its protein is CSAPIGTGGKAFF.

Of note for this clonotype: One junction end disagrees with the germline gene, perhaps due to a read error. The V gene is TRBV7-6, the J gene TRBJ2-3; the D is unclear. The CDR3 has 13 amino acids. The V gene's germline CDR1 is SGHVS and CDR2 FNYEAQ. CDR3 region: CTSSLVVTDTQYF. The CDR3, as DNA: TGTACCAGCAGCTTAGTGGTCACAGATACGCAGTATTTT.